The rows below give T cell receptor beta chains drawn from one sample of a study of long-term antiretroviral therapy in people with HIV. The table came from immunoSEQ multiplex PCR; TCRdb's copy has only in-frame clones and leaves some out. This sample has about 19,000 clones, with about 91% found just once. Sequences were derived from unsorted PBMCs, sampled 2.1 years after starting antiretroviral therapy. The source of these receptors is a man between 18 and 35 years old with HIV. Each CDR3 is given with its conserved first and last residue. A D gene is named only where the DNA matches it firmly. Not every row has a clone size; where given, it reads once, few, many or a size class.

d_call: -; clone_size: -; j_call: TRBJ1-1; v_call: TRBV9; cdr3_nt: TGTGCCAGCAGCGTAGGGGCTCTGGGGAACACTGAAGCTTTCTTT; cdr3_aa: CASSVGALGNTEAFF
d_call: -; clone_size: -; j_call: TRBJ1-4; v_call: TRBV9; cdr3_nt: TGTGCCAGCAGCGTAGCTACGGTAACGGGTGGTGAAAAACTGTTTTTT; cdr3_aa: CASSVATVTGGEKLFF
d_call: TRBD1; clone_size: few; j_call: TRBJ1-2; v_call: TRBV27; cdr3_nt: TGTGCCAGCAGCTCCGCGGGACAGTATGACTATGGCTACACCTTC; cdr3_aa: CASSSAGQYDYGYTF
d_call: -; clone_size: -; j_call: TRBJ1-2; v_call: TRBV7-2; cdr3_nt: TGTGCCAGCAGCTCCCGGGACGGCAACACCGTCCGGTATGGCTACACCTTC; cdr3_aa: CASSSRDGNTVRYGYTF
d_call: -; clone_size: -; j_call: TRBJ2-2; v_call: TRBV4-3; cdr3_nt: TGCGCCAGCAGTCCCCGGACGGGACCCAGGGCCGGGGAGCTGTTTTTT; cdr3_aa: CASSPRTGPRAGELFF
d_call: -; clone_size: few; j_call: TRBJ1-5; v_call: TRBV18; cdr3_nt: TGTGCCAGCTCACCCGGGTCCGGGAAGGAAGGGCAGCCCCAGCATTTT; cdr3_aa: CASSPGSGKEGQPQHF
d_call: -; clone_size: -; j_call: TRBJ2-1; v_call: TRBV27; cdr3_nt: TGTGCCAGCAGTTTAGGGAATGAGCAGTTCTTC; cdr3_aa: CASSLGNEQFF
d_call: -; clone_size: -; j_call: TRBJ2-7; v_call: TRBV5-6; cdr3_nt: TGTGCCAGCAGCTTACAGGACCGCCGGGCCTACGAGCAGTACTTC; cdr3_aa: CASSLQDRRAYEQYF
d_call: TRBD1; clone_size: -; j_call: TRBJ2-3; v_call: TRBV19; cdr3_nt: TGTGCCAGTAGTATCGCTTGGACAGGGGGCACAGATACGCAGTATTTT; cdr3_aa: CASSIAWTGGTDTQYF
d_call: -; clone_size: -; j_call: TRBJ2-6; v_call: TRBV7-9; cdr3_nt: TGTGCCAGCAGCTTTTCCCCCGTCCTGACTTTC; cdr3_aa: CASSFSPVLTF
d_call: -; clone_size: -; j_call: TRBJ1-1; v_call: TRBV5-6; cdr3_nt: TGTGCCAGCAGCCCTACCGGGGCAGGGATGAACACTGAAGCTTTCTTT; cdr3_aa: CASSPTGAGMNTEAFF
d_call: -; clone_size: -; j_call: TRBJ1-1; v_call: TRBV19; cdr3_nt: TGTGCCAGTAGACTGAACACTGAAGCTTTCTTT; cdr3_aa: CASRLNTEAFF
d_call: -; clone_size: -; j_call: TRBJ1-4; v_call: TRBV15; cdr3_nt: -; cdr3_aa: CATSRAVGQGIF
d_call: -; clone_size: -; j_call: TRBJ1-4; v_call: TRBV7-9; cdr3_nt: TGTGCCAGCGGAAAACGACAGTCAACTAATGAAAAACTGTTTTTT; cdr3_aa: CASGKRQSTNEKLFF
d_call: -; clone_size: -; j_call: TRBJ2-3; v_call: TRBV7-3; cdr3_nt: TGTGCCAGCAGCTCCGCCGGGAGCCTCACAGATACGCAGTATTTT; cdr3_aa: CASSSAGSLTDTQYF
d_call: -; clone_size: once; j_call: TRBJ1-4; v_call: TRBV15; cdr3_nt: TGTGCCACCAGCAGAGGGCTAAGGGACAAACTGTTTTTT; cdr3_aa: CATSRGLRDKLFF
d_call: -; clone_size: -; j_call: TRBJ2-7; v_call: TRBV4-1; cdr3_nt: TGCGCCAGCAGCCAAGTAGCTGGGCTCGACGAGCAGTACTTC; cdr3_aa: CASSQVAGLDEQYF
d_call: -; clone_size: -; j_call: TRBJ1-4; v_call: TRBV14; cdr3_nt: TGTGCCAGCAGCCCGCGGACGGAGAGGGCTAATGAAAAACTGTTTTTT; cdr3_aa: CASSPRTERANEKLFF
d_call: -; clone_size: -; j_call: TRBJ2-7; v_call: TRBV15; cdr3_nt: TGTGCCACCAGCACGGACGGCTACGAGCAGTACTTC; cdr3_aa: CATSTDGYEQYF
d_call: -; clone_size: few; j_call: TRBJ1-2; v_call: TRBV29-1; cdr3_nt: TGCAGCGTTGAAAGGGTGGGGCTGAACTATGGCTACACCTTC; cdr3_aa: CSVERVGLNYGYTF
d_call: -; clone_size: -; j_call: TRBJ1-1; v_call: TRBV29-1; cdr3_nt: TGCAGCGTTTCCCCGGGGCCGAACACTGAAGCTTTCTTT; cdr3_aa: CSVSPGPNTEAFF
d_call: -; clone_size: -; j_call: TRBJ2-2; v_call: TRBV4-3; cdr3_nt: TGCGCCAGCAGCGACGGACGGTGGAGGACCGGGGAGCTGTTTTTT; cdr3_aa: CASSDGRWRTGELFF
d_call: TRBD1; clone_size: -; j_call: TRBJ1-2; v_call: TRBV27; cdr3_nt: TGTGCCAGCGCCATGAGCCTACAGGGGGACTATGGCTACACCTTC; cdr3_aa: CASAMSLQGDYGYTF
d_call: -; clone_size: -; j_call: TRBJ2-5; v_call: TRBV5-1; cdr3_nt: TGCGCCAGCAGCCTGGGGGGGGCGCGGGAAGAGACCCAGTACTTC; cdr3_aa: CASSLGGAREETQYF
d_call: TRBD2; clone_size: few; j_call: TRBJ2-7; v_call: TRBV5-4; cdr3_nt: TGTGCCAGCAGCTTGGGCAGCGGGGGCGGCGAGCAGTACTTC; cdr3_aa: CASSLGSGGGEQYF
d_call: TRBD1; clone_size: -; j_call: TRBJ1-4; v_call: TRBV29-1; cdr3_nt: TGCAGCGTTCATTCAGGGGGTGTGAATGAAAAACTGTTTTTT; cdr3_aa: CSVHSGGVNEKLFF
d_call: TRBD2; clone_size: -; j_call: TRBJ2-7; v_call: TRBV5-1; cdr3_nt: TGCGCCAGCAGCTTGGGCGGGGGGGAGGAGTACTTC; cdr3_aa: CASSLGGGEEYF
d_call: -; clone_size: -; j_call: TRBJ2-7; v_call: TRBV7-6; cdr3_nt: TGTGCCAGCAGCTTAGCGTTAGGGGCCGGGAACGAGCAGTACTTC; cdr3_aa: CASSLALGAGNEQYF
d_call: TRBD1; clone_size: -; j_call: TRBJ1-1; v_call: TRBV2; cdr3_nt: TGTGCCAGCAGTGTGACAGGGTCGAACACTGAAGCTTTCTTT; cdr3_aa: CASSVTGSNTEAFF
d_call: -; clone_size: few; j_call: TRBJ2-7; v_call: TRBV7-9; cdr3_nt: TGTGCCAGCAGCTATGACAGCTACGAGCAGTACTTC; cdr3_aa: CASSYDSYEQYF
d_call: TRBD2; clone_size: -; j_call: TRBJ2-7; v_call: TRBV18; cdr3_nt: TGTGCCAGCTCATCACTAGCGACTCACTACGAGCAGTACTTC; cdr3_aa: CASSSLATHYEQYF
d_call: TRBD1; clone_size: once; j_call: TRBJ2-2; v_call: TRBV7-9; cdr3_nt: TGTGCCAGCAGTCGGTACAGGGGGCGGGCCGGGGAGCTGTTTTTT; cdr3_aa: CASSRYRGRAGELFF
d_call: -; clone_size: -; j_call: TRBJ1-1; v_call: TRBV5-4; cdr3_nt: TGTGCCAGCAGCTTGGGTCTGGGCGGGCCTGAAGCTTTCTTT; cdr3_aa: CASSLGLGGPEAFF
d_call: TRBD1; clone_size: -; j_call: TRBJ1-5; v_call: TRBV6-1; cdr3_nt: TGTGCCAGCCGGGACAGCCTCCTTTATCAGCCCCAGCATTTT; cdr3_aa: CASRDSLLYQPQHF
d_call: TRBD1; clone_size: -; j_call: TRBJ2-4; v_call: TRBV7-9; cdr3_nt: TGTGCCAGCAGCTCCTCTCAGACAGGGGGCGACAAAAACATTCAGTACTTC; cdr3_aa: CASSSSQTGGDKNIQYF
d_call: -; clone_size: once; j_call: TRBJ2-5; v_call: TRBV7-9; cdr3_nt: TGTGCCAGCAGCCCCGGGCCAGAGAGAGAGACCCAGTACTTC; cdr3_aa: CASSPGPERETQYF
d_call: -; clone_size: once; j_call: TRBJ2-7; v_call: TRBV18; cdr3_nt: TGTGCCAGCTCACCATTGGACATCAGATACGAGCAGTACTTC; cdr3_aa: CASSPLDIRYEQYF
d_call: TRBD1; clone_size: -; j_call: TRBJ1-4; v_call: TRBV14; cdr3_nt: TGTGCCAGCAGCTCACAGGGGGAGCCTAATGAAAAACTGTTTTTT; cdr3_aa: CASSSQGEPNEKLFF
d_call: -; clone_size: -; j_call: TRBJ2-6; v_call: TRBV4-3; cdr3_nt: TGCGCCAGCAGCCAATCGTTGGCGGTTGGGGCCAACGTCCTGACTTTC; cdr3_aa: CASSQSLAVGANVLTF
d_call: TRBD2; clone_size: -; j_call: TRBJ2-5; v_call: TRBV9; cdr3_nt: TGTGCCAGCAGCGTAGCGTGGGGGGGAGAGACCCAGTACTTC; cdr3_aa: CASSVAWGGETQYF
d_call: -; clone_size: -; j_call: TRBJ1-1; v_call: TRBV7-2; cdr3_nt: TGTGCCAGCACAAACCCAGGACAGAACACTGAAGCTTTCTTT; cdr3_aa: CASTNPGQNTEAFF
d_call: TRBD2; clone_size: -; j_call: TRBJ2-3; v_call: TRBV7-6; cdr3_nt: TGTGCCAGCAGCTTACCAGCGGGAGGGGGAGATACGCAGTATTTT; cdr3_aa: CASSLPAGGGDTQYF
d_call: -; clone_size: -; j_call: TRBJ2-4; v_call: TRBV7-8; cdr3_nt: TGTGCCAGCAGCCCCCACGGAGGGGAATCCAAAAACATTCAGTACTTC; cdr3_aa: CASSPHGGESKNIQYF
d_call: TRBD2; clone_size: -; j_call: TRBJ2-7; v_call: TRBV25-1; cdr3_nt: TGTGCCAGCAGCTCCGGGGGGATGAGCTCCTACGAGCAGTACTTC; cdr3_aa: CASSSGGMSSYEQYF
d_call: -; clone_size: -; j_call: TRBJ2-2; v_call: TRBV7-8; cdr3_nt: TGTGCCAGCAGCTTAGCCAGGGCGGGGACCGGGGAGCTGTTTTTT; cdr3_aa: CASSLARAGTGELFF
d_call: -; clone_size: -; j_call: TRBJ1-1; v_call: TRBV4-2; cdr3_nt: TGTGCCAGCAGCCAATCGGCCAGCACCAACACTGAAGCTTTCTTT; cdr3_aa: CASSQSASTNTEAFF
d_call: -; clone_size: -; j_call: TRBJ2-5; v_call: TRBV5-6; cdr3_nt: TGTGCCAGCAGCTTGAGACCGGGACACCTGGAAGAGACCCAGTACTTC; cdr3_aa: CASSLRPGHLEETQYF
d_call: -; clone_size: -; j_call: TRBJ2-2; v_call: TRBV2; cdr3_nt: TGTGCCAGCAGTGCCCGGGACTCTCCAAAGGGGGTTCCCGGGGAGCTGTTTTTT; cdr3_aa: CASSARDSPKGVPGELFF
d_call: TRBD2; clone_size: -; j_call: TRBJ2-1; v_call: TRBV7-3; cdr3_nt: TGTGCCAGCAGCCTTATTAGCGGGGGGGGTGCTGAGCAGTTCTTC; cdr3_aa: CASSLISGGGAEQFF
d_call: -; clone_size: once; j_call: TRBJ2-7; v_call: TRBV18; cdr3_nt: TGTGCCAGCTCGCTAAATCGACAGGTTACCTCCTACGAGCAGTACTTC; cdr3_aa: CASSLNRQVTSYEQYF